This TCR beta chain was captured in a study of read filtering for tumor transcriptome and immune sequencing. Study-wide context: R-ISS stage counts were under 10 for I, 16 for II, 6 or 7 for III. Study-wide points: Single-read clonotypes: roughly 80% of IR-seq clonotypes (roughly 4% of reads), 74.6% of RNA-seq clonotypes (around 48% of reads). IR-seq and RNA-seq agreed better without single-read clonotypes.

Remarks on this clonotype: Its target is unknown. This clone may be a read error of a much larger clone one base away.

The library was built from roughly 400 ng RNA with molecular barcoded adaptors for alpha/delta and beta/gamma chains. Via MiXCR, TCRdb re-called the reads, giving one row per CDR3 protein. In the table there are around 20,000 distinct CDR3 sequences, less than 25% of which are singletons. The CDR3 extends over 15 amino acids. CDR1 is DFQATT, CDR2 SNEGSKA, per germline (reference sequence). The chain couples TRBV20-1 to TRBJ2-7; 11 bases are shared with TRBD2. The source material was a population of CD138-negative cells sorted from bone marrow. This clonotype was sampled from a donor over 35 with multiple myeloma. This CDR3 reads CRAEMASGRSYEQYF. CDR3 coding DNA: TGCCGTGCTGAAATGGCTAGCGGGAGGTCCTACGAGCAGTACTTC.